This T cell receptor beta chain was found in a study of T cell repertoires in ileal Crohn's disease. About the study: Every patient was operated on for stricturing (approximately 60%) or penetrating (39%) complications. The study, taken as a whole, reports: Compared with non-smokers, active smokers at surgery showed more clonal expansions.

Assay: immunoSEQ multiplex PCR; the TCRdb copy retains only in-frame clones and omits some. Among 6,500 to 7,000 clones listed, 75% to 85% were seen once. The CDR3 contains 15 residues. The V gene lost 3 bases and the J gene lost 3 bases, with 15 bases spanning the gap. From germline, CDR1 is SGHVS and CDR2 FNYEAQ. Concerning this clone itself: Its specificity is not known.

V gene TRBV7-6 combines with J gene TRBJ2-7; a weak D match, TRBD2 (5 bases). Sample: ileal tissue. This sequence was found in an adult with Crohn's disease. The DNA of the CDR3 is TGTGCCAGCAGCTTTAACGGGGTGAATGACTACGAGCAGTACTTC. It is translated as CASSFNGVNDYEQYF.